The clone carrying this TCR beta chain was seen more than once but under ten times. This sample is drawn from a study of T cell repertoires in cytomegalovirus infection. The CDR3 loop spans 14 amino acids. V was shortened by 1 base and J by 2 bases, with 8 bases between the two germline ends. Germline CDR1 is SEHNR and CDR2 is FQNEAQ (reference sequence). Each CDR3 protein is one row after TCRdb ran MiXCR on the reads. The sample has roughly 320,000 distinct CDR3 sequences, approximately 10% seen once. The receptor's source is a human donor in good health (CMV status not recorded). Some clones in this sample may be carry-over from other donors' samples. Source material: PBMCs. The V call is TRBV7-9, the J call TRBJ2-5; D gene uncertain. CDR3 nucleotides: TGTGCCAGCAGCTTAGAAACAGCTCAAGAGACCCAGTACTTC. Protein product: CASSLETAQETQYF.